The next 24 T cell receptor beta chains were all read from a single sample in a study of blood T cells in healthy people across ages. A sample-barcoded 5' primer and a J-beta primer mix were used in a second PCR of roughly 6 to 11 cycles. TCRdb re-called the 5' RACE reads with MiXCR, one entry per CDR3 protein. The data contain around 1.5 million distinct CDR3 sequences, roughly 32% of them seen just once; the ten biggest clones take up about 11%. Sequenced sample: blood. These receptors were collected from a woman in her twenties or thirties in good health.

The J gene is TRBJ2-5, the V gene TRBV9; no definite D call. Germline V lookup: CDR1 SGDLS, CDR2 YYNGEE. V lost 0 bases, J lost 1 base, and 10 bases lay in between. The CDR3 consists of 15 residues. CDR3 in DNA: TGTGCCAGCAGCGTAGGGTGGAGTCGCCAAGAGACCCAGTACTTC. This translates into CASSVGWSRQETQYF.

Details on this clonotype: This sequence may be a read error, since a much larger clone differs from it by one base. The CDR3 DNA sequence: TGCAGTGATAGGGACCCGCTGGGCAATGAGCAGTTCTTC. It encodes CSDRDPLGNEQFF. The V and J genes are TRBV20-1 and TRBJ2-1, with D perhaps being TRBD1 or TRBD2 (5 bases each). CDR3 length equals 13 residues. Deletions cut 7 bases from V and 6 bases from J, with 16 bases between. Germline CDR1 DFQATT, CDR2 SNEGSKA (reference sequence).

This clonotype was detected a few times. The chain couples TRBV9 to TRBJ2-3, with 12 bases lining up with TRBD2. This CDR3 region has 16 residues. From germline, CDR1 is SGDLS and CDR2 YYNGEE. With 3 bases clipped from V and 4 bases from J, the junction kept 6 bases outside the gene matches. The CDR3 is CASSASGGALADTQYF. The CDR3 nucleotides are TGTGCCAGCAGCGCTAGCGGGGGGGCCCTCGCAGATACGCAGTATTTT.

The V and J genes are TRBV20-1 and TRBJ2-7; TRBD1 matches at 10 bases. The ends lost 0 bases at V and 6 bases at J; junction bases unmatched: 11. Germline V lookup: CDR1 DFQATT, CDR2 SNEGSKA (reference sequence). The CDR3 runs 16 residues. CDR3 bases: TGCAGTGCTAGAGACTTGCGGGGACAGGGGAGGTCCGAGCAGTACTTC. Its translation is CSARDLRGQGRSEQYF.

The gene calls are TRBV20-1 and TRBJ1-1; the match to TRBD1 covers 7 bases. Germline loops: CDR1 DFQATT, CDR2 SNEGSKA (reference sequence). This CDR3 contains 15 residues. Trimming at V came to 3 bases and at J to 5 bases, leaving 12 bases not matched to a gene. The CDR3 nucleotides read TGCAGTGCTAGCCGGCCGAACAGGGGATGGACTGAAGCTTTCTTT. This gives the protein CSASRPNRGWTEAFF.

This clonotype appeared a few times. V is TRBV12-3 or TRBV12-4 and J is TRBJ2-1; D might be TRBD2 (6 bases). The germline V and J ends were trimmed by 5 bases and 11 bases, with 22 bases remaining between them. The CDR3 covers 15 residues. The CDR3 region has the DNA TGTGCCAGCAGTCCTTACGAGGTCGCGGGAAATCAGCAGTTCTTC. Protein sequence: CASSPYEVAGNQQFF.

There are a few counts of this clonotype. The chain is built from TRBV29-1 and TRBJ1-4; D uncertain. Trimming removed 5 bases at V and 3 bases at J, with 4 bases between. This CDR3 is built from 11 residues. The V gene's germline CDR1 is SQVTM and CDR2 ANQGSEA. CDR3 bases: TGCAGCGTTAGGGCTAATGAAAAACTGTTTTTT. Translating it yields CSVRANEKLFF.

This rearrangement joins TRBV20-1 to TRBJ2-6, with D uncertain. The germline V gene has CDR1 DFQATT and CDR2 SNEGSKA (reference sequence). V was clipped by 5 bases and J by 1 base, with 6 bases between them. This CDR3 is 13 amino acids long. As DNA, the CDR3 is TGCAGTGCTCCCCATTCTGGGGCCAACGTCCTGACTTTC. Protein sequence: CSAPHSGANVLTF.

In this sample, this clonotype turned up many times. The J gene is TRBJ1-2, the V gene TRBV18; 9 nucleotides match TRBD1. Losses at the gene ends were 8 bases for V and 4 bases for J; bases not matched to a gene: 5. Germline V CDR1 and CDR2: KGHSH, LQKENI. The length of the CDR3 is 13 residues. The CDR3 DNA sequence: TGTGCCAGCAGCCCGGGACAGGGCTATGGCTACACCTTC. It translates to CASSPGQGYGYTF.

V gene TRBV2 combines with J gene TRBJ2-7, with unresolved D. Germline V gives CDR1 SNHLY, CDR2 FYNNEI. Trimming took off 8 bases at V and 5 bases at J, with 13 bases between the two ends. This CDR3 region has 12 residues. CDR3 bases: TGTGCCAGCGTCTGGGTGGGCAACGAGCAGTACTTC. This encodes CASVWVGNEQYF.

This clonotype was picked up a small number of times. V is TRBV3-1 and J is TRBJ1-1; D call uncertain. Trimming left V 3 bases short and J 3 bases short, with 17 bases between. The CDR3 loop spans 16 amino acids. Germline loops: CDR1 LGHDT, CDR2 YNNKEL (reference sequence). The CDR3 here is CASSHVLVYKDTEAFF. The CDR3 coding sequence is TGTGCCAGCAGCCACGTATTGGTGTACAAGGACACTGAAGCTTTCTTT. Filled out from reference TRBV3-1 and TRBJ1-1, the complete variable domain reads DTAVSQTPKYLVTQMGNDKSIKCEQNLGHDTMYWYKQDSKKFLKIMFSYNNKELIINETVPNRFSPKSPDKAHLNLHINSLELGDSAVYFCASSHVLVYKDTEAFFGQGTRLTVV.

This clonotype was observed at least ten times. DNA of the CDR3: TGTGCCAGCAGCCCCGGCTTCCTCGCAGATACGCAGTATTTT. Translating gives CASSPGFLADTQYF. The chain couples TRBV7-6 to TRBJ2-3, with unresolved D. CDR3 length: 14 amino acids. From germline, CDR1 is SGHVS and CDR2 FNYEAQ. Trimming removed 5 bases at V and 4 bases at J, with 13 bases between.

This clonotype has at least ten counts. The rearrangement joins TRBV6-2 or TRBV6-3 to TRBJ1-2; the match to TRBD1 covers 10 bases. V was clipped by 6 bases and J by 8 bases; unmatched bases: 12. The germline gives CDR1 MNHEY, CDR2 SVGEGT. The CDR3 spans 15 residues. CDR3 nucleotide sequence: TGTGCCAGCAGGTCACCCCGACAGGGGGCAAACGGCTACACCTTC. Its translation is CASRSPRQGANGYTF.

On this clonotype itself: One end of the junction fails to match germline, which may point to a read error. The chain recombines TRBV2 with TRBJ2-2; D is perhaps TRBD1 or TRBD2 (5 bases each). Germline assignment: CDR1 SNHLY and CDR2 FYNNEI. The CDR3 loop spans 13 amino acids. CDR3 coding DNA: TGTGCCAGCTCTGGGGCAAACACCGGGGAGCGGTTTTTT. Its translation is CASSGANTGERFF.

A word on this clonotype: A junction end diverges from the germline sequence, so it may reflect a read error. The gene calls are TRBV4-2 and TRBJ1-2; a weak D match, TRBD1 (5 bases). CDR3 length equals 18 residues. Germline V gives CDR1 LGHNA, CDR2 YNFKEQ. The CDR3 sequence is CASSQEVQGATLSYDYTF. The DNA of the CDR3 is TGTGCCAGCAGCCAAGAAGTGCAGGGTGCCACGCTTAGCTATGACTACACCTTC.

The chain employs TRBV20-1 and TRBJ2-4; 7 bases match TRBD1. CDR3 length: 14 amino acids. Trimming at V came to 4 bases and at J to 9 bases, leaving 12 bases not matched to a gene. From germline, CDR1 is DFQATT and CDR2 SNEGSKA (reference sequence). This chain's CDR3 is CSANPTGTKSIQYF. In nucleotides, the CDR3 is TGCAGTGCTAACCCGACAGGGACGAAGAGCATTCAGTACTTC.

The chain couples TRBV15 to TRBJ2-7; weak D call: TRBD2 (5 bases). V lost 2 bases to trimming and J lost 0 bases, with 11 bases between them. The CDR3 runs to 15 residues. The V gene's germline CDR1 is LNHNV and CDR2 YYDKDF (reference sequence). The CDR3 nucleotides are TGTGCCACCAGCAGACCCCCCGCGGGCTCCTACGAGCAGTACTTC. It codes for CATSRPPAGSYEQYF.

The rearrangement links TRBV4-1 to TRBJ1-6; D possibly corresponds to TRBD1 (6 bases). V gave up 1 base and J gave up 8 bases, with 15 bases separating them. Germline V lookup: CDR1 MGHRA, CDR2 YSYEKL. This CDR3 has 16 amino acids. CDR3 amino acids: CASSQGRAGAYSPLHF. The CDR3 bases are TGCGCCAGCAGCCAAGGTCGGGCAGGGGCTTATTCACCCCTCCACTTT.

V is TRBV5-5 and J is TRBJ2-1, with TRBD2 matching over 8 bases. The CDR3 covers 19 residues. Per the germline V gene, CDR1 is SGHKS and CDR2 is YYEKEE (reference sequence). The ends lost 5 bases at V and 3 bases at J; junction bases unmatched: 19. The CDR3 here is CASRHNWPFAGGIYNEQFF. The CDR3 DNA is TGTGCCAGCAGACACAATTGGCCATTTGCGGGAGGAATCTACAATGAGCAGTTCTTC. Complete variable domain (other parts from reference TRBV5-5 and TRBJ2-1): DAGVTQSPTHLIKTRGQQVTLRCSPISGHKSVSWYQQVLGQGPQFIFQYYEKEERGRGNFPDRFSARQFPNYSSELNVNALLLGDSALYLCASRHNWPFAGGIYNEQFFGPGTRLTVL.

The CDR3 loop reads CASSVEGPGLAGVRTDTQYF. CDR3 coding DNA: TGTGCCAGCAGCGTAGAGGGTCCGGGACTAGCGGGAGTACGAACAGATACGCAGTATTTT. The V and J genes are TRBV9 and TRBJ2-3; 14 positions agree with TRBD2. Germline V gives CDR1 SGDLS, CDR2 YYNGEE. The V gene end was trimmed by 0 bases and the J gene end by 3 bases; junction bases not matched to a gene: 12. The CDR3 runs 20 residues.

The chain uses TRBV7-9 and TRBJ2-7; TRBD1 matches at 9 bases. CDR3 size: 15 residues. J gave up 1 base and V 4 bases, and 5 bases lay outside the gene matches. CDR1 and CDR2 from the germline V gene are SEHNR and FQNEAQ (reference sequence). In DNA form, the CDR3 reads TGTGCCAGCAGCTCACGACAGGGGGGTTCCTACGAGCAGTACTTC. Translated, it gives CASSSRQGGSYEQYF.

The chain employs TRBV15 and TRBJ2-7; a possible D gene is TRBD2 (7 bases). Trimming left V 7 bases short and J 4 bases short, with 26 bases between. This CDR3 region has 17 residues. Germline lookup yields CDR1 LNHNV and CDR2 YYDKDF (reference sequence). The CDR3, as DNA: TGTGCCACCACAAAAAACTTCGCGGGAGAGGGGGAGTACGAGCAGTACTTC. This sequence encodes CATTKNFAGEGEYEQYF.

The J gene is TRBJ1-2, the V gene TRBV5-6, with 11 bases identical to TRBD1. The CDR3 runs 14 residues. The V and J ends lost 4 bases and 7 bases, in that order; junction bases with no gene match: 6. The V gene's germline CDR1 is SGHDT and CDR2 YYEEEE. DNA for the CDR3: TGTGCCAGCAGCCCGGACAGGGGGCTTCTTGGCTACACCTTC. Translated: CASSPDRGLLGYTF.

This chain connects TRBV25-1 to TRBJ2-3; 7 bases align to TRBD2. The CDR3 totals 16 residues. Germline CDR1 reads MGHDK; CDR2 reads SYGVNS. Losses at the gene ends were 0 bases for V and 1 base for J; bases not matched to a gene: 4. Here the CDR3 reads CASSEYTGGGTDTQYF. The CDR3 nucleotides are TGTGCCAGCAGTGAATATACGGGAGGAGGCACAGATACGCAGTATTTT.